A single sample gave rise to the 21 T cell receptor beta chains below, sequenced in a study of OX40 agonist ivuxolimab in advanced cancers. Some clones are missing from TCRdb's copy, which holds only in-frame ones; the method was immunoSEQ multiplex PCR. This sample has tens of thousands of clones, with approximately 89% found just once. The starting material was CD4+ or CD8+ T cells sorted from blood, obtained in a trial of the OX40 agonist ivuxolimab. The receptors come from an adult with an advanced solid tumor such as melanoma, head and neck, liver or kidney cancer.

This rearrangement joins TRBV6-4 to TRBJ2-2, with D perhaps TRBD1 (5 bases). The CDR3 covers 18 residues. Trimming removed 6 bases at V and 5 bases at J, with 25 bases between. Germline V gene lookup returns CDR1 MRHNA and CDR2 SNTAGT. DNA of the CDR3: TGTGCCAGCAGCCCCTCCCGCCTTACAGGACCCTCTACCGGGGAGCTGTTTTTT. Translated, it gives CASSPSRLTGPSTGELFF.

This sequence joins TRBV9 and TRBJ2-7; possible D gene TRBD1, 5 bases. The CDR3 totals 13 residues. With 4 bases removed from V and 6 bases from J, the gap between germline ends came to 14 bases. Germline V lookup: CDR1 SGDLS, CDR2 YYNGEE. The CDR3 bases are TGTGCCAGCAGCTCTTCAGGGCGAGGCGAGCAGTACTTC. Translating gives CASSSSGRGEQYF. The entire variable domain, with the rest obtained from reference TRBV9 and TRBJ2-7, is as follows: DSGVTQTPKHLITATGQRVTLRCSPRSGDLSVYWYQQSLDQGLQFLIQYYNGEERAKGNILERFSAQQFPDLHSELNLSSLELGDSALYFCASSSSGRGEQYFGPGTRLTVT.

The rearrangement links TRBV9 to TRBJ2-2; tentative D call: TRBD2 (6 bases). Trimming left V 4 bases short and J 6 bases short, with 16 bases between. The V gene's germline CDR1 is SGDLS and CDR2 YYNGEE. This CDR3 has 15 amino acids. The CDR3 sequence: CASSIRLDYSGELFF. The CDR3, as DNA: TGTGCCAGCAGCATTCGACTAGATTATTCCGGGGAGCTGTTTTTT.

The chain couples TRBV30 to TRBJ1-6; no definite D call. Germline assignment: CDR1 GTSNPN and CDR2 SVGIG (reference sequence). V was shortened by 4 bases and J by 2 bases, with 9 bases between the two germline ends. The CDR3 totals 14 residues. CDR3 nucleotides: TGTGCCTGGACATCCCAGGCCTATAATTCACCCCTCCACTTT. This sequence encodes CAWTSQAYNSPLHF. The full variable domain, completed using reference TRBV30 and TRBJ1-6, is SQTIHQWPATLVQPVGSPLSLECTVEGTSNPNLYWYRQAAGRGLQLLFYSVGIGQISSEVPQNLSASRPQDRQFILSSKKLLLSDSGFYLCAWTSQAYNSPLHFGNGTRLTVT.

V and J are TRBV7-2 and TRBJ1-1; 9 bases map to TRBD1. CDR3 length equals 13 residues. Germline V gene sequence: CDR1 SGHTA, CDR2 FQGNSA. J gave up 10 bases and V 5 bases, and 8 bases lay outside the gene matches. The CDR3 DNA reads TGTGCCAGCAGCCCCCGGACAGGGGAGTTAGCTTTCTTT. Its protein is CASSPRTGELAFF.

The genes are TRBV4-1 and TRBJ2-1; no firm D call. Germline CDR1 MGHRA, CDR2 YSYEKL. Trimming removed 0 bases at V and 9 bases at J, with 12 bases between. This CDR3 contains 14 residues. CDR3 loop: CASSQEVGGSEQFF. In DNA, the CDR3 is TGCGCCAGCAGCCAAGAAGTGGGTGGGTCTGAGCAGTTCTTC.

For the CDR3, the DNA is TGCGCCAGCAGCTACTACGACGGTTACAATGAGCAGTTCTTC. It encodes CASSYYDGYNEQFF. V and J are TRBV5-1 and TRBJ2-1; D unresolved. The CDR3 is made up of 14 amino acids. Germline lookup yields CDR1 SGHRS and CDR2 YFSETQ. V lost 3 bases and J lost 4, with 11 bases in between.

This chain links TRBV5-4 with TRBJ2-5; D gene unclear. Trimming pared 4 bases from V and 3 bases from J, leaving 13 bases between. The CDR3 totals 14 residues. From germline, CDR1 is SGHNT and CDR2 YYREEE (reference sequence). CDR3 DNA: TGTGCCAGCAGCCGCTCTAGAAATGAAGAGACCCAGTACTTC. Protein product: CASSRSRNEETQYF.

This clone is labeled as medium-sized. The J gene is TRBJ2-5, the V gene TRBV18, with 9 bases matching TRBD2. Germline V gene sequence: CDR1 KGHSH, CDR2 LQKENI. The junction had 0 bases not matched to a gene; V was cut back by 0 bases and J by 1 base. This CDR3 contains 15 residues. In nucleotides, the CDR3 is TGTGCCAGCTCACCACCGACTAGCGGCCAAGAGACCCAGTACTTC. It specifies CASSPPTSGQETQYF.

The chain links TRBV28 to TRBJ1-1; D is uncertain. There are 12 residues in the CDR3. Trimming removed 6 bases from V and 1 base from J, with 6 bases in between. Germline values: CDR1 MDHEN, CDR2 SYDVKM. The CDR3 protein is CASRLANTEAFF. As DNA, the CDR3 is TGTGCCAGCAGGTTGGCGAACACTGAAGCTTTCTTT.

The rearrangement links TRBV5-1 to TRBJ1-4; D may be TRBD1 (5 bases). Trimming removed 0 bases at V and 8 bases at J, with 11 bases between. The CDR3 has 14 amino acids. Germline CDR1 SGHRS, CDR2 YFSETQ. The CDR3 region has the DNA TGCGCCAGCAGCTTGGCAGGGTACAAGGAAAAACTGTTTTTT. This sequence encodes CASSLAGYKEKLFF.

J is TRBJ2-1 and V is TRBV5-4; 9 bases are shared with TRBD2. This CDR3 is 15 amino acids long. V gave up 2 bases and J gave up 4 bases; unmatched junction bases: 4. Germline lookup yields CDR1 SGHNT and CDR2 YYREEE (reference sequence). The CDR3 DNA reads as TGTGCCAGCAGCTTTCGAGCGGGGGGTTACAATGAGCAGTTCTTC. The encoded protein is CASSFRAGGYNEQFF.

This clone appeared once. This chain uses TRBV5-4 with TRBJ2-5; D not certain. This CDR3 spans 14 amino acids. V lost 0 bases, J lost 5 bases, and 11 bases lay in between. Germline CDR1 and CDR2: SGHNT and YYREEE (reference sequence). This CDR3 is CASSLDQAPETQYF. DNA of the CDR3: TGTGCCAGCAGCTTGGACCAGGCCCCGGAGACCCAGTACTTC.

The chain couples TRBV6-5 to TRBJ1-1, with D maybe TRBD1 (6 bases). The germline CDR1 and CDR2 sequences are MNHEY and SVGAGI. The CDR3 runs to 14 residues. Trimming took off 5 bases at V and 1 base at J, with 11 bases between the two ends. In DNA form, the CDR3 reads TGTGCCAGCAGTATGACAGGAACGAACACTGAAGCTTTCTTT. Its protein is CASSMTGTNTEAFF.

The rearrangement uses TRBV27 and TRBJ2-1; D gene uncertain. CDR1 and CDR2 from the germline V gene are MNHEY and SMNVEV (reference sequence). V lost 0 bases and J lost 6, with 12 bases in between. CDR3 length: 15 amino acids. The CDR3 sequence is CASSLSASYGNEQFF. The CDR3 DNA follows: TGTGCCAGCAGTTTATCGGCTAGTTACGGCAATGAGCAGTTCTTC.

This chain links TRBV21-1 with TRBJ1-2; the tabulated D call, TRBD1, remains unverified against the DNA. TRBV21-1 is reported as a pseudogene. The CDR3 consists of 16 residues. The CDR3 region is CASSKRPGQPLYGYTF. CDR3 DNA sequence: TGTGCCAGCAGCAAACGGCCGGGACAGCCTCTCTATGGCTACACCTTC.

The rearrangement joins TRBV7-3 to TRBJ2-2; the match to TRBD2 covers 8 bases. Per the germline V gene, CDR1 is SGHTA and CDR2 is FQGTGA. V dropped 5 bases and J dropped 2; count of bases not matched to a gene: 7. The CDR3 consists of 16 residues. CDR3 region: CASSPQRGINTGELFF. As DNA, the CDR3 is TGTGCCAGCAGCCCCCAGCGGGGGATAAACACCGGGGAGCTGTTTTTT.

The V and J genes are TRBV6-6 and TRBJ1-5, with no clear D. The germline CDR1 and CDR2 sequences are MNHNY and SVGAGI (reference sequence). The CDR3 spans 16 residues. The ends were cut back, 2 bases at V and 0 bases at J, with 11 bases in the middle. In nucleotides, the CDR3 is TGTGCCAGCAGTTACCCCCAGCCGAATAGCAATCAGCCCCAGCATTTT. It codes for CASSYPQPNSNQPQHF.

The V call is TRBV5-1, the J call TRBJ2-3; 7 bases align to TRBD1. The CDR3 contains 15 residues. V lost 0 bases to trimming and J lost 4 bases; unmatched junction nucleotides: 5. Germline CDR1 is SGHRS and CDR2 is YFSETQ. CDR3 in DNA: TGCGCCAGCAGCTTGGGGGGGACAGTCCCAGATACGCAGTATTTT. It codes for CASSLGGTVPDTQYF.

The chain couples TRBV25-1 to TRBJ1-6, with a possible D match to TRBD1 (5 bases). Trimming left V 8 bases short and J 5 bases short, with 16 bases between. The CDR3 contains 15 residues. Germline CDR1 MGHDK, CDR2 SYGVNS. CDR3 sequence (DNA): TGTGCCAGCGGGGCCCATCAGGGAAATAATTCACCCCTCCACTTT. It codes for CASGAHQGNNSPLHF. Filled out from reference TRBV25-1 and TRBJ1-6, the complete variable domain reads EADIYQTPRYLVIGTGKKITLECSQTMGHDKMYWYQQDPGMELHLIHYSYGVNSTEKGDLSSESTVSRIRTEHFPLTLESARPSHTSQYLCASGAHQGNNSPLHFGNGTRLTVT.

This sequence joins TRBV18 and TRBJ1-1; D is possibly TRBD1 (5 bases). The V end lost 1 base, the J end lost 3 bases, and 9 bases lay between the germline ends. CDR1 and CDR2 from the germline V gene are KGHSH and LQKENI. The CDR3 totals 14 residues. CDR3 in amino acids: CASSPRRVYTEAFF. The CDR3 DNA follows: TGTGCCAGCTCACCACGCAGGGTTTACACTGAAGCTTTCTTT.